This T cell receptor beta chain emerged from a study of metastatic and nonmetastatic thyroid tumors (dated by TCRdb to about 2020). With regard to the full study: Repertoires were compared across peripheral blood and tumor or nodule tissue samples from malignant and benign thyroid patients.

Library preparation was by PCR. Sequencing was carried out with an Illumina HiSeq 4000. High-throughput sequencing was used to profile the CDR3 region of the TCR beta-chain in every patient. Processing in the source paper ran as follows. CDR3 differences across clinicopathological groups were used to build a classifier for discriminating distant-metastatic papillary thyroid cancer patients. The Shannon index was used to assess repertoire diversity, and the Morisita-Horn index was used to assess tumor-blood repertoire similarity. TCRdb trimmed the raw reads at Q25, called clones with MiXCR and kept productive beta chains. TCRdb, not the authors, supplied the V and J calls. This sample lists tens of thousands of clones; around 25% were detected once. Less than 15% of the sample is held by the ten biggest clonotypes. General conclusions and limits of the study: TCR beta diversity was reported as significantly higher in malignant tumors than in benign nodules, in both blood and tumor samples.

Relative to germline, V is 0 bases shorter and J is 0 bases shorter, with 9 bases between their ends. CDR1 DFQATT and CDR2 SNEGSKA are derived from the germline V gene (reference sequence). Inclusive of the bounding cysteine and phenylalanine, the CDR3 is 16 residues long. The kept DNA is CDR3 alone, 48 bases in frame from the first base. This clone is considered medium-sized (0.01 to 0.1%). There is no known antigen for this receptor. No base quality information exists; no much larger clone differs at one position. No patient had received any treatment before thyroid surgery. Using T-cell receptor beta sequencing, the researchers looked back retrospectively at clinical samples from patients, gathered between about 2012 and 2018.

The source is a male donor with papillary thyroid cancer or a benign thyroid nodule (not recorded which). Some clones in this sample may be carry-over from other donors' samples. The rearranged chain carries TRBV20-1 and TRBJ2-6; the D gene cannot be named for sure. Sequenced input: tumor tissue. The CDR3 protein is CSARDLVNSGANVLTF. In nucleotide form, the sequence is TGCAGTGCTAGAGATTTGGTAAACTCTGGGGCCAACGTCCTGACTTTC.